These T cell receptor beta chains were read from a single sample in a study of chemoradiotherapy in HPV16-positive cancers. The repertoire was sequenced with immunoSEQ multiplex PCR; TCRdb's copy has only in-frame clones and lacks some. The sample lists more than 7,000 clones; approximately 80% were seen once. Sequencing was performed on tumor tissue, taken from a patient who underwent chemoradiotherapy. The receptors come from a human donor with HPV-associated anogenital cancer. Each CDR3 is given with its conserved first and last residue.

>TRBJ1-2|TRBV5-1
CASSLGVGGNYGYTF
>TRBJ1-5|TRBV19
CASSTGGSNQPQHF
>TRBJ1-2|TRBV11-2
CASSLERGDGYTF
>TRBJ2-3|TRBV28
CASSWIAGGPGTQYF
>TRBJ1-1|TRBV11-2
CASSLWDRKNTEAFF
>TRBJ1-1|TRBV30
CAWNLGVNTEAFF
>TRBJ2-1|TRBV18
CASSPVADNEQFF
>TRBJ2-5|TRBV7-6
CASSLTPTGETQYF
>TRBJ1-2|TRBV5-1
CASSSSGRDYGYTF
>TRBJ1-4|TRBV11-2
CASNLGGAGIREKLFF
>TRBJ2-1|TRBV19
CASSIPAGSYNEQFF
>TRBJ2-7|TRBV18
CASSPPLTSGVKYF
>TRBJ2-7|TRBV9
CASSPFGGDSYEQYF
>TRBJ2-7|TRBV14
CASRVTGDSYEQYF
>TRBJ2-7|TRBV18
CASSPSYRTYEQYF
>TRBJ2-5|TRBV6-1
CASGQGAVQETQYF
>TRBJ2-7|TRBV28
CASTQEPSYEQYF
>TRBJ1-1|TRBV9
CASSVWGGRNTEAFF
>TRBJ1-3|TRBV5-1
CASSLDGTDLNTIYF
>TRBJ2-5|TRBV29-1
CSVVRSDQETQYF
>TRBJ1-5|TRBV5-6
CASTRTGYNQPQHF
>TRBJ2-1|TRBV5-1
CASSLGGSASYNEQFF
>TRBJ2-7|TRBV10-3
CAISVGTSGGTYEQYF
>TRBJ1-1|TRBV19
CASSRDRGTEAFF
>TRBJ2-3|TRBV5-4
CASSFLGADTQYF
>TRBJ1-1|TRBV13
CASSWRGSDTEAFF
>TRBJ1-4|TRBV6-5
CATGEFNEKLFF
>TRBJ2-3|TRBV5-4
CASKPAGTPSTDTQYF
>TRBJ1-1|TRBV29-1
CSALSGGTEAFF
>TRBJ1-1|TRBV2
CASHGSVMNTEAFF
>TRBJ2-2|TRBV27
CASTWEAGGETGELFF
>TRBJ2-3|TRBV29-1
CSVEGYRGDTDTQYF
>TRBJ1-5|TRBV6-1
CASSVQGNNQPQHF
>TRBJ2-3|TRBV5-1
CASSLPITIAGPTDTQYF
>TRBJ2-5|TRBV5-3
CARIRDRELETQYF
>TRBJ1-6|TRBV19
CASSIQGRDSPLHF
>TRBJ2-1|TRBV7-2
CASSLGLPPNEQFF
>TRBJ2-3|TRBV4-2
CASSATRSTDTQYF
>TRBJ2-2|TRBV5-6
CASSPQGQYYTGELFF
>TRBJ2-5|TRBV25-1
CASSEGQGQETQYF
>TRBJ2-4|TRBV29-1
CSARDRDGAKNIQYF
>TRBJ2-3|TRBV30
CASLLAGGLDTQYF
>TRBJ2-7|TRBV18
CASSPTGTEQYF
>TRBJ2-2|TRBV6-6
CASSPGPGNTGELFF
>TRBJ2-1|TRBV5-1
CASSLGRGDEQFF
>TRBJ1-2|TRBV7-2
CASSPGQGRGGYTF
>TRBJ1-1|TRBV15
CATSRGSGVRTMNTEAFF
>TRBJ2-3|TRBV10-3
CAIMEGAGGDTQYF
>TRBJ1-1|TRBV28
CASSLGDRGRLNTEAFF
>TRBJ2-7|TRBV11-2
CASSLDRGYLYEQYF
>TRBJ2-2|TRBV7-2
CASSPGGTGELFF
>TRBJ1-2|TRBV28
CASSLADPELYGYTF
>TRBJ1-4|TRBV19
CASSLDTGLNEKLFF
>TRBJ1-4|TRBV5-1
CASSLDGARQGGEKLFF
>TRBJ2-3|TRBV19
CASSIESGGGGTQYF
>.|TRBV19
CASRTQVSSYEQYF
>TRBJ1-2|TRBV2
CATDPNGYYGYTF
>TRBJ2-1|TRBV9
CASSVVGDSYNEQFF
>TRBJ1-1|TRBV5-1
CASSLKAGTEAFF
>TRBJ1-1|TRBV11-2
CASSPGNRANTEAFF